This T cell receptor beta chain derives from a study of beta chain features in type 1 diabetes. About the study: The patients were much like the healthy donors in age, gender and cell yields.

Study findings and constraints: Type 1 diabetes patients had moderately but significantly shorter TCRB CDR3s in all four CD4+ subsets.

About this clone: Antigen specificity is unknown.

One heparinised blood draw averaging approximately 100 mL was given by each donor. Trimming removed 1 base from V and 2 bases from J, with 12 bases in between. The CDR3 contains 15 residues. Per germline, CDR1 SGHDT and CDR2 YYEEEE. The authors reverse transcribed all of the isolated RNA, so sequencing captured expressed TCRB transcripts. Clones were read by immunoSEQ multiplex PCR, and TCRdb kept only the in-frame ones, dropping some. The table lists hundreds of thousands of clones, 11% to 15% of them singletons, with approximately 0.039% in the top ten. Material: naive CD4+ T cells from blood. The rearrangement joins TRBV5-6 to TRBJ2-5; no clear D. The sequence was obtained from a man aged 18 to 30 with type 1 diabetes. Here the CDR3 reads CASSLLMEYQETQYF. The CDR3 DNA follows: TGTGCCAGCAGCTTGTTGATGGAGTATCAAGAGACCCAGTACTTC. Combining the CDR3 with reference TRBV5-6 and TRBJ2-5 gives the whole variable domain DAGVTQSPTHLIKTRGQQVTLRCSPKSGHDTVSWYQQALGQGPQFIFQYYEEEERQRGNFPDRFSGHQFPNYSSELNVNALLLGDSALYLCASSLLMEYQETQYFGPGTRLLVL.